The clone carrying this T cell receptor (beta chain) was detected only a few times. This specimen comes from a study of T-cell memory formation after mild COVID-19. Germline CDR1 is MNHEY and CDR2 is SMNVEV (reference sequence). The CDR3 runs 15 residues. The V and J ends lost 0 bases and 2 bases respectively, with 10 bases between them. TCRdb reprocessed the 5' RACE reads via MiXCR and lists one record per CDR3 protein. There are more than 80,000 distinct CDR3 sequences in the sample; around 11% occur only once, and more than 25% lies in the top ten. This receptor was obtained from an adult woman who had mild COVID-19 (a few samples of this study predate the infection). Cell type and time point are not known. The source material was PBMCs or a T cell subset sorted from them (not recorded which). This chain connects TRBV27 to TRBJ1-1, with D perhaps TRBD1 (5 bases). CDR3 sequence (DNA): TGTGCCAGCAGTTTATCGAGGGGAGGCAACACTGAAGCTTTCTTT. It specifies CASSLSRGGNTEAFF.